The 20 T cell receptor beta chains given below trace back to one sample, sequenced in a study of CD8 T cells in ankylosing spondylitis. Study-level results: A TCR beta motif made of eight highly homologous variants seemed typical of ankylosing spondylitis blood.

MiXCR, run by TCRdb on the 5' RACE reads, gives a single entry per CDR3 protein. The repertoire has about 440,000 distinct CDR3 sequences, approximately 17% of them found once; the top ten carry 1%. The antigens of these receptors remain unknown. The source material was blood, either unsorted or a sorted T cell fraction (not recorded which). These receptors were collected from a male donor with ankylosing spondylitis.

The chain carries TRBV5-1 and TRBJ2-6; D remains ambiguous. CDR1 and CDR2 (germline): SGHRS, YFSETQ. V lost 1 base to trimming and J lost 2 bases, with 4 bases between them. This CDR3 is built from 14 residues. CDR3 sequence reads: CASSLSTGANVLTF. CDR3 nucleotides: TGCGCCAGCAGCTTGAGCACTGGGGCCAACGTCCTGACTTTC.

This clonotype was seen more than once but under ten times. V usage is TRBV9 and J usage is TRBJ2-5; 8 nucleotides match TRBD1. The CDR3 covers 14 residues. Per the germline V gene, CDR1 is SGDLS and CDR2 is YYNGEE. J was trimmed by 4 bases and V by 1 base; bases with no gene match: 3. Here the CDR3 reads CASSVTDRGETQYF. CDR3 DNA sequence: TGTGCCAGCAGCGTAACCGACAGGGGAGAGACCCAGTACTTC.

This clonotype was seen more than once but under ten times. CDR3 sequence: CASSEYYAGMHTGELFF. The CDR3 region has the DNA TGTGCCAGCAGTGAATACTATGCGGGGATGCACACCGGGGAGCTGTTTTTT. The chain carries TRBV25-1 and TRBJ2-2, with D possibly being TRBD2 (6 bases). Between the trimmed V and J ends, which lost 0 bases and 3 bases, there was a span of 14 bases. The CDR3 has 17 residues. CDR1 MGHDK and CDR2 SYGVNS come from the germline V gene.

The sample holds many counts of this clonotype. CDR3 residues: CASSLSISGTGIPEQFF. CDR3 nucleotides: TGTGCCAGCAGTTTATCGATAAGCGGGACAGGGATTCCTGAGCAGTTCTTC. The V and J genes are TRBV27 and TRBJ2-1; 9 positions match TRBD1. CDR1 and CDR2 from the germline V gene are MNHEY and SMNVEV (reference sequence). This CDR3 contains 17 residues. V was pared by 0 bases and J by 9 bases, with 12 bases of the junction left unmatched.

This sequence joins TRBV7-2 and TRBJ1-1, with a weak D call TRBD1 (6 bases). This CDR3 region has 15 residues. The germline V and J ends were trimmed by 5 bases and 4 bases, with 17 bases remaining between them. Germline values: CDR1 SGHTA, CDR2 FQGNSA. For the CDR3, the DNA is TGTGCCAGCAGCCCCATTCCAAGGGGGATCACTGAAGCTTTCTTT. Translation: CASSPIPRGITEAFF. Combining the CDR3 with reference TRBV7-2 and TRBJ1-1 gives the whole variable domain GAGVSQSPSNKVTEKGKDVELRCDPISGHTALYWYRQSLGQGLEFLIYFQGNSAPDKSGLPSDRFSAERTGGSVSTLTIQRTQQEDSAVYLCASSPIPRGITEAFFGQGTRLTVV.

This clonotype came up many times. The V and J genes are TRBV11-2 and TRBJ2-5; TRBD2 is a possible D gene (6 bases). This CDR3 has 14 amino acids. From germline, CDR1 is SGHAT and CDR2 FQNNGV. V was cut by 5 bases and J by 0 bases, with 10 bases left in between. The CDR3 is CASSGTYNQETQYF. The CDR3 DNA reads as TGTGCCAGCAGCGGGACTTATAACCAAGAGACCCAGTACTTC.

This clonotype showed up just a few times. V gene TRBV5-1 combines with J gene TRBJ1-1; 7 bases align to TRBD1. The CDR3 sequence is 14 residues long. Trimming at V came to 4 bases and at J to 2 bases, leaving 5 bases not matched to a gene. CDR1 is SGHRS, CDR2 YFSETQ, per germline. The CDR3 here is CASSVQGFNTEAFF. The CDR3 DNA sequence: TGCGCCAGCAGCGTACAGGGGTTTAACACTGAAGCTTTCTTT.

This clonotype was seen more than once but under ten times. The V and J genes are TRBV2 and TRBJ2-5; no firm D call. This CDR3 has 13 residues. V lost 3 bases, J lost 1 base, and 6 bases lay in between. The germline V gene has CDR1 SNHLY and CDR2 FYNNEI. CDR3 DNA sequence: TGTGCCAGCAGTGAGGGAACCCAAGAGACCCAGTACTTC. Amino acid sequence: CASSEGTQETQYF. Variable domain in full (rest from reference TRBV2 and TRBJ2-5): EPEVTQTPSHQVTQMGQEVILRCVPISNHLYFYWYRQILGQKVEFLVSFYNNEISEKSEIFDDQFSVERPDGSNFTLKIRSTKLEDSAMYFCASSEGTQETQYFGPGTRLLVL.

V usage is TRBV9 and J usage is TRBJ1-2, with 11 bases lining up with TRBD1. The V segment lost 4 bases and the J segment 5 bases; nucleotides outside the gene matches: 10. Germline loops: CDR1 SGDLS, CDR2 YYNGEE. The CDR3 consists of 16 residues. The CDR3 protein is CASSPDSGQGAYGYTF. CDR3 sequence (DNA): TGTGCCAGCAGCCCCGACTCAGGACAGGGGGCTTATGGCTACACCTTC.

The chain joins TRBV6-1 to TRBJ2-1; no firm D call. Germline CDR1 and CDR2: MNHNS and SASEGT. V dropped 5 bases and J dropped 0 bases, with 14 bases sitting between them. CDR3 length: 16 residues. The CDR3 loop reads CASSIGRPSSYNEQFF. In DNA, the CDR3 is TGTGCCAGCAGTATAGGACGCCCCAGCTCCTACAATGAGCAGTTCTTC.

This clonotype was detected a few times. The V gene is TRBV12-3 or TRBV12-4, the J gene TRBJ1-1; possible D gene TRBD1, 5 bases. CDR3 length equals 14 residues. Trimming shortened V by 7 bases and J by 0 bases, and 12 bases separated the two germline ends. Here the CDR3 DNA reads TGTGCCAGCACCCCCGGACATCTGAACACTGAAGCTTTCTTT. Protein: CASTPGHLNTEAFF.

The chain is built from TRBV27 and TRBJ1-2; D is unclear. Germline V gene lookup returns CDR1 MNHEY and CDR2 SMNVEV (reference sequence). Trimming left V 6 bases short and J 6 bases short, with 14 bases between. The CDR3 runs 13 residues. CDR3 nucleotide sequence: TGTGCCAGCAGCTTCGGAGAGAGGGATGGCTACACCTTC. Its protein is CASSFGERDGYTF.

The genes are TRBV5-8 and TRBJ2-7; no reliable D call. The CDR3 has 16 amino acids. CDR1 SGHTS and CDR2 YDEGEE come from the germline V gene. V was clipped by 0 bases and J by 4 bases, with 17 bases between them. DNA for the CDR3: TGTGCCAGCAGCTTGGGGCCCAACCCATCGATTTACGAGCAGTACTTC. Its translation: CASSLGPNPSIYEQYF.

J is TRBJ1-2 and V is TRBV6-5; D is ambiguous. The CDR3 consists of 15 residues. In germline, CDR1 is MNHEY, CDR2 SVGAGI. V was shortened by 0 bases and J by 0 bases, with 8 bases between the two germline ends. CDR3 sequence reads: CASSYSGVANYGYTF. As DNA, the CDR3 is TGTGCCAGCAGTTACTCTGGAGTCGCTAACTATGGCTACACCTTC.

The chain employs TRBV19 and TRBJ2-5, with D possibly being TRBD2 (6 bases). The V end lost 3 bases, the J end lost 7 bases, and 12 bases lay between the germline ends. The CDR3 totals 13 residues. Germline CDR1 and CDR2: LNHDA and SQIVND (reference sequence). CDR3 residues: CASSITGVGTQYF. DNA for the CDR3: TGTGCCAGTAGTATCACGGGAGTGGGGACCCAGTACTTC. The whole variable domain, remainder taken from reference TRBV19 and TRBJ2-5, is DGGITQSPKYLFRKEGQNVTLSCEQNLNHDAMYWYRQDPGQGLRLIYYSQIVNDFQKGDIAEGYSVSREKKESFPLTVTSAQKNPTAFYLCASSITGVGTQYFGPGTRLLVL.

This clonotype was observed a few times. The rearrangement joins TRBV7-2 to TRBJ1-4; TRBD1 agrees at 7 bases. Germline assignment: CDR1 SGHTA and CDR2 FQGNSA. This CDR3 comprises 14 residues. Losses at the gene ends were 4 bases for V and 6 bases for J; bases not matched to a gene: 5. CDR3 residues: CASSSRGNHEKLFF. DNA of the CDR3: TGTGCCAGCAGCTCCAGGGGGAACCATGAAAAACTGTTTTTT.

This clonotype was seen many times. The chain combines TRBV9 with TRBJ2-2, with TRBD1 matching 8 bases. Unmatched junction bases numbered 6, after V lost 3 bases and J lost 5 bases. The CDR3 is made up of 15 amino acids. Germline V gene lookup returns CDR1 SGDLS and CDR2 YYNGEE. CDR3 region: CASSAQGAGTGELFF. The CDR3 coding sequence is TGTGCCAGCAGCGCCCAGGGGGCTGGAACCGGGGAGCTGTTTTTT.

The V call is TRBV20-1, the J call TRBJ2-7; a weak D match, TRBD2 (5 bases). The V gene's germline CDR1 is DFQATT and CDR2 SNEGSKA (reference sequence). The CDR3 consists of 14 residues. Trimming removed 5 bases at V and 2 bases at J, with 16 bases between. CDR3 DNA: TGCAGTGCTGTCGCCAGCTCGGGGACCTACGAGCAGTACTTC. As protein: CSAVASSGTYEQYF.

The chain employs TRBV12-3 or TRBV12-4 and TRBJ1-2, with 10 bases lining up with TRBD1. The CDR3 spans 13 residues. Trimming at V came to 6 bases and at J to 6 bases, leaving 4 bases not matched to a gene. The CDR3 nucleotides are TGTGCCAGCAGCTCGACAGGGGGCCATGGCTACACCTTC. Translation gives CASSSTGGHGYTF.

In its sample, this clonotype was seen a few times. The chain uses TRBV9 and TRBJ1-1; D gene ambiguous. Germline lookup yields CDR1 SGDLS and CDR2 YYNGEE. The CDR3 totals 15 residues. Trimming pared 4 bases from V and 5 bases from J, leaving 18 bases between. For the CDR3, the DNA is TGTGCCAGCAGCCCTCAGATTACCTCGGGGACTGAAGCTTTCTTT. This encodes CASSPQITSGTEAFF.